This is a list of T cell receptor beta chains from one sample in a study of T cells after yellow fever vaccination. TCRdb re-derived calls from the 5' RACE reads in MiXCR, one entry per CDR3 protein. The table shows under 500,000 distinct CDR3 sequences, with 18% occurring only once. This sample comprised PBMCs, obtained before the yellow fever booster vaccination. These receptors were taken from a man younger than 30 who received the YFV17D yellow fever vaccine. The CDR3 runs from the conserved cysteine through the conserved F or W. A D gene is named only where the DNA matches it firmly. A clone size is listed for some rows: how often the clone was seen (once, few, many), or a class if it is expanded.

CASSLGGPGGTEAFF	TGTGCCAGCAGCTTAGGCGGGCCAGGGGGCACTGAAGCTTTCTTT	TRBD1	few	TRBJ1-1	TRBV7-6
CASSRGGGFPDTQYF	TGTGCCAGCAGCCGAGGAGGAGGGTTCCCAGATACGCAGTATTTT	-	-	TRBJ2-3	TRBV3-1
CASSLRSGGLSTGELFF	TGTGCCAGCAGCTTACGGTCGGGGGGTCTGAGCACCGGGGAGCTGTTTTTT	TRBD2	-	TRBJ2-2	TRBV5-4
CASSLVGTGEKLFF	TGCGCCAGCAGCTTGGTAGGGACGGGTGAAAAACTGTTTTTT	-	-	TRBJ1-4	TRBV5-1
CASSASGGGSTDTQYF	TGTGCCAGCAGCGCGTCTGGGGGGGGTAGCACAGATACGCAGTATTTT	TRBD2	-	TRBJ2-3	TRBV9
CASSVRQGEGQPQHF	TGTGCCAGCAGCGTTCGACAGGGAGAAGGTCAGCCCCAGCATTTT	-	-	TRBJ1-5	TRBV21-1
CASSQDRWTPQQFF	TGTGCCAGCAGCCAAGATAGATGGACTCCTCAGCAGTTCTTC	-	few	TRBJ2-1	TRBV4-2
CASSEGVRETQYF	TGTGCCAGCAGCGAAGGAGTTCGAGAGACCCAGTACTTC	-	few	TRBJ2-5	TRBV7-9
CASSSRGGGDTGELFF	TGTGCCAGCAGCTCTAGGGGAGGTGGGGACACCGGGGAGCTGTTTTTT	-	few	TRBJ2-2	TRBV7-3
CSARYGGVLGETQYF	TGCAGTGCTAGATATGGCGGGGTTCTAGGAGAGACCCAGTACTTC	-	few	TRBJ2-5	TRBV20-1
CATSRDHNGELFF	TGTGCCACCAGCAGAGATCATAACGGGGAGCTGTTTTTT	-	few	TRBJ2-2	TRBV15
CASSQGGTQYF	TGTGCCAGCAGCCAAGGGGGGACGCAGTATTTT	-	many	TRBJ2-3	TRBV3-1
CASSSWPQGNEQFF	TGTGCCAGCAGTTCATGGCCGCAGGGCAATGAGCAGTTCTTC	-	-	TRBJ2-1	TRBV27
CASSVQEIHNYGYTF	TGTGCCAGCTCAGTACAGGAGATACACAACTATGGCTACACCTTC	-	few	TRBJ1-2	TRBV18
CASSLKWGTRTDTQYF	TGTGCCAGCAGCTTGAAGTGGGGGACTAGGACAGATACGCAGTATTTT	TRBD2	-	TRBJ2-3	TRBV5-4
CASSQDLPGYGQPQHF	TGCGCCAGCAGCCAAGATCTTCCAGGCTATGGCCAGCCCCAGCATTTT	-	many	TRBJ1-5	TRBV4-3
CASSPGDGQNSPLHF	TGCGCCAGCAGCCCCGGCGACGGACAGAATTCACCCCTCCACTTT	-	many	TRBJ1-6	TRBV5-1
CASSLGASGGPFQETQYF	TGTGCCAGCAGCTTGGGGGCTAGCGGGGGGCCTTTCCAAGAGACCCAGTACTTC	TRBD2	few	TRBJ2-5	TRBV5-6
CSVEGLLTLRDQETQYF	TGCAGCGTTGAGGGACTCCTGACCCTCCGAGACCAAGAGACCCAGTACTTC	-	once	TRBJ2-5	TRBV29-1
CASSPNQRGSGGYTF	TGTGCCAGCAGCCCTAACCAACGGGGTTCGGGTGGCTACACCTTC	-	few	TRBJ1-2	TRBV7-2
CSARDPSHEQFF	TGCAGTGCTAGAGACCCTAGCCATGAGCAGTTCTTC	-	few	TRBJ2-1	TRBV20-1
CASGGASGAYNEQFF	TGCGCCAGCGGCGGAGCTAGCGGGGCCTACAATGAGCAGTTCTTC	TRBD2	-	TRBJ2-1	TRBV5-1
CASSPRERANTGELFF	TGTGCCAGCAGTCCTAGGGAGCGCGCGAACACCGGGGAGCTGTTTTTT	-	-	TRBJ2-2	TRBV6-5
CASSLSATDTQYF	TGTGCCAGCAGCTTGTCAGCGACAGATACGCAGTATTTT	-	-	TRBJ2-3	TRBV5-4
CASSFGQSGNTIYF	TGTGCCAGCAGTTTTGGGCAGTCTGGAAACACCATATATTTT	-	-	TRBJ1-3	TRBV12-3/TRBV12-4
CASSLVQLGTDTQYF	TGTGCCAGCAGTTTGGTACAGCTCGGCACAGATACGCAGTATTTT	-	few	TRBJ2-3	TRBV27